The following is a T cell receptor beta chain sequence with its context. The record originates from a study of cytomegalovirus exposure and HLA in healthy donors. The CDR3 totals 14 residues. Germline V gene data show CDR1 as MNHNS and CDR2 as SASEGT. V lost 8 bases and J 6 bases, leaving 19 bases between the germline ends. The PCR used 60 Vbeta and 13 Jbeta primers. Sequencing used immunoSEQ multiplex PCR; TCRdb keeps in-frame clones, though not all of them. The sample records some 120,000 clones, around 83% being singletons. The receptor was isolated from a human donor in good health. The rearrangement links TRBV6-1 to TRBJ1-2; D might be TRBD1 (6 bases). Source material: PBMCs. CDR3: CASCLQGHSDGYTF. The CDR3, as DNA: TGTGCCAGCTGTCTCCAGGGGCATTCGGATGGCTACACCTTC.